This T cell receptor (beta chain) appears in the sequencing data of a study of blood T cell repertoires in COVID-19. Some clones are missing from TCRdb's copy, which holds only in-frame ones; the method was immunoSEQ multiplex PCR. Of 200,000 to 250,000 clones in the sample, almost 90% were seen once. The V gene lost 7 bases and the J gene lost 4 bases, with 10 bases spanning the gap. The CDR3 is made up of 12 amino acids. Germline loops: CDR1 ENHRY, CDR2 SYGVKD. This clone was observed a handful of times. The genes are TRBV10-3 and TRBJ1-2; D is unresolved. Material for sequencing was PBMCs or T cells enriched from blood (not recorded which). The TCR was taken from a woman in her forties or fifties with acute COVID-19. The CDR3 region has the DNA TGTGCCATCACCTGGGAGGGCTATGGCTACACCTTC. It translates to CAITWEGYGYTF.